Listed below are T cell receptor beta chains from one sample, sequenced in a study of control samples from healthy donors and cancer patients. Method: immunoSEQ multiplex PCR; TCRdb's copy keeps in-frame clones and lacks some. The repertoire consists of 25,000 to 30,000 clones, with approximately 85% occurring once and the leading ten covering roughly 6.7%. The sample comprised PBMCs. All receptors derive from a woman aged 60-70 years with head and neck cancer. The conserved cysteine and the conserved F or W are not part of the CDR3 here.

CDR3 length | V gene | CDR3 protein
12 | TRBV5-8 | ASSSAGGKETQY
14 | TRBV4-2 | ASSQGGTGVRTEAF
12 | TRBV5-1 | ASSLVDRDTEAF
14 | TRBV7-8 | ASSLGAEPSNQPQH
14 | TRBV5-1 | ASSLEVRASYNEQF
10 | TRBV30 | AWLDYTDTQY
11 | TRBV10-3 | AISESNLSEAF
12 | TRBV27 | ASSPGQGIETQY
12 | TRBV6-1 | ASTDGDRGPGYT
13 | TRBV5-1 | ASSFSTGTNYGYT
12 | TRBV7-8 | ASSSGGFVEKLF
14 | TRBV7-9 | ASSLDWGPGDNEQF
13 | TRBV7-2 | ASRKQGSVDGGYT
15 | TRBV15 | ATSREGTGSGGTEAF